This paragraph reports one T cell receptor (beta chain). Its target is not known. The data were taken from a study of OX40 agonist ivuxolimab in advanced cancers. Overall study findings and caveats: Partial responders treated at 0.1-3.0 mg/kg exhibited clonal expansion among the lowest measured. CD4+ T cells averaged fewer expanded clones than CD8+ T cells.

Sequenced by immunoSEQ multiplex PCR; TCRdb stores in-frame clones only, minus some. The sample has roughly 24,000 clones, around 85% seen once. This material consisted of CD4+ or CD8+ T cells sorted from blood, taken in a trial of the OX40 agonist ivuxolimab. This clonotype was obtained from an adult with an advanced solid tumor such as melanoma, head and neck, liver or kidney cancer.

The CDR3 sequence is CASGDGSTDTQYF. The CDR3 DNA reads as TGTGCCAGCGGAGACGGTAGCACAGATACGCAGTATTTT. This rearrangement joins TRBV9 to TRBJ2-3; no clear D gene. This CDR3 contains 13 residues. Trimming removed 7 bases from V and 0 bases from J, with 9 bases in between. Germline CDR1 SGDLS, CDR2 YYNGEE.